The present entry profiles one T cell receptor (beta chain) with its context. This record belongs to a study of blood T cell repertoires in COVID-19. Study at large: Sources were T cells, B-cell-depleted T cells, or PBMCs; the material itself was cDNA or gDNA.

Original processing notes: Nucleated cell number was recorded as an estimate derived from reference gene primer amplification. The repertoire was sequenced with immunoSEQ multiplex PCR; TCRdb's copy has only in-frame clones and lacks some. V, J and clone size are taken as reported in that table, and D and trimming were inferred from the DNA itself. Counted here are roughly 160,000 clones, approximately 84% occurring once; the ten biggest clones make up approximately 1%. This CDR3 is 15 amino acids long. V was pared by 2 bases and J by 4 bases, with 7 bases of the junction left unmatched. CDR1 is SGHTA and CDR2 is FQGNSA in the germline V gene.

Sequences were obtained from peripheral blood. This clonotype was sampled from a man aged 35 to 55 with acute or convalescent COVID-19. The chain combines TRBV7-2 with TRBJ2-7, with 8 bases lining up with TRBD2. CDR3 sequence (DNA): TGTGCCAGCAGCTTACGACCGGGGGGGCAGTACGAGCAGTACTTC. Translating it yields CASSLRPGGQYEQYF.